This section outlines one T cell receptor beta chain sequence together with its context. What it binds is unknown. The table came from immunoSEQ multiplex PCR; TCRdb's copy has only in-frame clones and leaves some out. Of about 130,000 clones listed, more than 75% are singletons. This record comes from a study of PD-L1 blockade in urothelial cancer. For the study at large: Researchers looked at the blood 3 weeks (second dose) and 6 weeks after treatment began. Study-wide points: Durable benefit accompanied greater 3-week expansion of tumor-associated blood clones.

Time point specified: peripheral blood 6 weeks after treatment start. CDR1 is MDHEN, CDR2 SYDVKM, per germline. The CDR3 length is 15 residues. The J segment lost 3 bases and the V segment lost 6 bases, leaving 8 bases of the junction unmatched. The receptor's source is a man aged 45-65 years with urothelial cancer. The starting material was PBMCs, obtained around atezolizumab (anti-PD-L1) treatment. V is TRBV28 and J is TRBJ2-7, with 10 bases matching TRBD1. The CDR3 nucleotides are TGTGCCAGCAGACGGGGGACAGGGGACCTCTACGAGCAGTACTTC. This translates into CASRRGTGDLYEQYF.